This TCR beta chain was retrieved from a study of glioma-infiltrating T cells. Findings and caveats of the study: Gliomas, especially low-grade, showed above-expected tissue-blood divergence; non-neoplastic patients showed below. Tissue and blood shared very few CDR3 sequences.

This clonotype was found many times. Its antigen is currently unknown. Amplification of TCR alpha and beta CDR3 regions from RNA used iRepertoire nested multiplex PCR. One-step reverse transcription and amplification started from roughly 100-400 ng of tissue mRNA or PBMC total RNA. TCRdb itself ran the multiplex PCR reads through MiXCR, one entry per CDR3 protein. The data hold tens of thousands of distinct CDR3 sequences, with roughly 40% observed a single time. Germline lookup yields CDR1 MNHNS and CDR2 SASEGT. The CDR3 covers 13 residues. The V end lost 8 bases, the J end lost 0 bases, and 10 bases lay between the germline ends.

The rearrangement uses TRBV6-1 and TRBJ2-5; no firm D call. This TCR came from a human donor with low-grade glioma or glioblastoma, undergoing nonglioma brain surgery, or in good health (not recorded which). Sequenced: glioma tissue, nonneoplastic brain tissue, or PBMCs (not recorded which). The CDR3 DNA is TGTGCCAGCGAAAGTAAAAACCAAGAGACCCAGTACTTC. This gives the protein CASESKNQETQYF.